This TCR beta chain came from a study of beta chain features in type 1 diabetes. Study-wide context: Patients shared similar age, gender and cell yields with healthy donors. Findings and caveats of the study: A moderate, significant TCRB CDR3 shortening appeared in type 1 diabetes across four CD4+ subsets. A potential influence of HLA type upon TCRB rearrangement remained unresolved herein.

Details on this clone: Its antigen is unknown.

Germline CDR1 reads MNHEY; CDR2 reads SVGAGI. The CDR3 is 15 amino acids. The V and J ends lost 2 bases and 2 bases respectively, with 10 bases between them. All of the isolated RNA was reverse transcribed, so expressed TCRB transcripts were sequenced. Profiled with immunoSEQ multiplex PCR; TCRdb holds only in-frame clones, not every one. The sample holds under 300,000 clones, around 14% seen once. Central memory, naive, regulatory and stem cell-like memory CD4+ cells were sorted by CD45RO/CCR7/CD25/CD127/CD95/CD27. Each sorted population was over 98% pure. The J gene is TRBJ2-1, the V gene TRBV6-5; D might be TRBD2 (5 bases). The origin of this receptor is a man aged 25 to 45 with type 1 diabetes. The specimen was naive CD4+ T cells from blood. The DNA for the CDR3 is TGTGCCAGCAGTTACGACTACTTCACCTACAATGAGCAGTTCTTC. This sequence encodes CASSYDYFTYNEQFF.